The rows below give T cell receptor beta chains drawn from one sample of a study of CD8 T cells in Susac syndrome. Each CDR3 protein is one row after TCRdb ran MiXCR on the immunoSEQ multiplex PCR reads. The table lists over 150,000 distinct CDR3 sequences, 90% to 97% of them singletons. Source material: CD4+ T cells from PBMCs. Receptors were obtained from a human donor with Susac syndrome. CDR3s include the opening cysteine and the closing phenylalanine or tryptophan. Each record gives: J gene, V gene, CDR3 protein.

>TRBJ2-4|TRBV12-3/TRBV12-4
CASSLAMYDVQYF
>TRBJ2-2|TRBV4-3
CASSQDARPNTGELFF
>TRBJ2-5|TRBV6-2/TRBV6-3
CASSPLGRGGETQYF
>TRBJ2-7|TRBV11-2
CASSLGGGRYEQYF
>TRBJ2-2|TRBV4-3
CASSQRLADTGELFF
>TRBJ1-3|TRBV5-1
CASSLDVTYGNTIYF
>TRBJ1-2|TRBV25-1
CASNRGSYGYTF
>TRBJ2-5|TRBV12-3/TRBV12-4
CASNAGPSGGETQYF
>TRBJ1-2|TRBV5-6
CASSNSGQGYGYTF
>TRBJ1-5|TRBV20-1
CSAQTGGEQPQHF
>TRBJ2-7|TRBV29-1
CSGTGGSEQYF
>TRBJ2-5|TRBV2
CASKKIAGVEETQYF
>TRBJ1-1|TRBV18
CASSPRRWNTEAFF
>TRBJ2-3|TRBV11-2
CASSLVVDTQYF
>TRBJ2-6|TRBV7-3
CASSYKTGANVLTF
>TRBJ2-5|TRBV7-6
CASSPPYETQYF
>TRBJ2-2|TRBV14
CASSRGTSGSNGELFF
>TRBJ1-2|TRBV9
CASAGAGRTNYGYTF
>TRBJ1-2|TRBV12-3/TRBV12-4
CASSLDGQGRNYGYTF
>TRBJ2-6|TRBV2
CASRVTGHPSGANVLTF
>TRBJ2-3|TRBV12-3/TRBV12-4
CASSLAGLGGGPLTDTQYF
>TRBJ2-5|TRBV7-9
CASSLAPVAETQYF
>TRBJ1-2|TRBV3-1
CASSPGTGRSDGYTF
>TRBJ2-1|TRBV29-1
CSVENRGLAGGHMQFF
>TRBJ2-3|TRBV4-3
CASSQGTSNTDTQYF
>TRBJ2-2|TRBV5-1
CASSLLSPATNANTGELFF
>TRBJ2-3|TRBV29-1
CSAVPAGGADTQYF
>TRBJ1-2|TRBV29-1
CSVEQGYTF
>TRBJ2-3|TRBV7-9
CASSFQGGSTDTQYF